This T cell receptor beta chain was observed in a study of blood T cell repertoires in COVID-19. Looking at the study overall: Both acute and convalescent COVID-19 samples were obtained from the United States, Italy and Spain.

Participants were aged about 18 to 100 years, lived in 20 to 25 US areas, and enrolled virtually. Categorization into cohorts depended on clinical history that participants reported. The CDR3 contains 12 residues. The V and J ends lost 1 base and 5 bases respectively, with 5 bases between them. Germline V gene lookup returns CDR1 LGHDT and CDR2 YNNKEL (reference sequence). Per the authors' pipeline: Cell counts per sample came from amplifying reference gene primers. TCRdb's table, derived via immunoSEQ multiplex PCR, lists solely in-frame clones and lacks some. V and J calls and clone size come straight from that table; D and trimming were deduced from the DNA. The sample shows about 140,000 clones, roughly 83% of them seen only once.

The sequencing sample was made of PBMCs or T cells enriched from blood (not recorded which). This clonotype was obtained from a man aged 65 to 79 who had been exposed to COVID-19. The V gene is TRBV3-1 (or the pseudogene TRBV3-2), the J gene TRBJ1-2; D gene ambiguous. The CDR3 sequence is CASSQGAYGYTF. CDR3 nucleotide sequence: TGTGCCAGCAGCCAAGGGGCGTATGGCTACACCTTC.